This T cell receptor beta chain was captured in a study of blood T cell repertoires in COVID-19. The CDR3 length is 16 residues. The germline V gene has CDR1 MNHEY and CDR2 SVGAGI. Trimming removed 4 bases from V and 0 bases from J; junction bases left unmatched: 6. Method: immunoSEQ multiplex PCR; TCRdb's copy keeps in-frame clones and lacks some. In the table there are 220,000 or so clones, over 80% of which are singletons. What the recovered Cohort 3 donors had was two negative PCRs, clearance, or symptom resolution. The origin of this receptor is a middle-aged woman who had recovered from COVID-19. The sample comprised PBMCs or T cells enriched from blood (not recorded which). The chain employs TRBV6-5 and TRBJ1-1, with TRBD1 matching 9 bases. In DNA form, the CDR3 reads TGTGCCAGCAGTTCCGGGACAGGGACCATGAACACTGAAGCTTTCTTT. Translated, it gives CASSSGTGTMNTEAFF.